A selection of T cell receptor beta chains follows, all from one sample in a study of prognosis after radiotherapy for stage I lung cancer. TCRdb recomputed calls from the multiplex PCR reads with MiXCR, one row per CDR3 protein. The data contain about 25,000 distinct CDR3 sequences, about 37% of them singletons. Sample: PBMCs, taken before or after stereotactic body radiation therapy (not recorded which). The receptors were gathered from a donor of 50 years or more with non-small cell lung cancer. Both conserved end residues are part of each CDR3. D genes are given only for firm matches. Clone size is stated in some rows and not others, as once, few, many or a class when expanded.

V gene	clone size	D gene	J gene	CDR3 protein	CDR3 DNA
TRBV7-2	many	TRBD2	TRBJ2-1	CASSLLFPGGDNEQFF	TGTGCCAGCAGCTTATTGTTCCCGGGAGGGGACAATGAGCAGTTCTTC
TRBV19	many	TRBD1	TRBJ2-2	CASSIGTGGVGELFF	TGTGCCAGTAGTATAGGGACAGGGGGCGTAGGGGAGCTGTTTTTT
TRBV5-5	-	TRBD2	TRBJ2-7	CASSLEGPTSGTGEQYF	TGTGCCAGCAGCTTGGAAGGTCCCACTAGCGGGACGGGCGAGCAGTACTTC
TRBV20-1	many	-	TRBJ2-1	CSAEKGSYNEQFF	TGCAGTGCCGAGAAGGGCTCCTACAATGAGCAGTTCTTC
TRBV27	-	TRBD2	TRBJ2-1	CASRGTSGYNEQFF	TGTGCCAGCAGAGGGACTAGCGGGTATAATGAGCAGTTCTTC
TRBV12-3/TRBV12-4	many	-	TRBJ1-3	CASSLIRGGNTIYF	TGTGCCAGCAGTTTAATCCGAGGAGGAAACACCATATATTTT
TRBV12-3/TRBV12-4	many	-	TRBJ2-2	CASSFFGELFF	TGTGCCAGCAGTTTCTTCGGGGAGCTGTTTTTT
TRBV27	-	-	TRBJ1-1	CASSFRSGAVNTEAFF	TGTGCCAGCAGTTTCCGGAGTGGGGCGGTTAACACTGAAGCTTTCTTT
TRBV5-1	many	TRBD1	TRBJ1-1	CASSFPAQGQGEAFF	TGCGCCAGCAGCTTCCCGGCACAGGGGCAGGGCGAAGCTTTCTTT
TRBV13	many	TRBD1	TRBJ1-3	CASSLTDRPGNTIYF	TGTGCCAGCAGCCTCACGGACAGGCCTGGAAACACCATATATTTT
TRBV5-1	-	-	TRBJ1-1	CASSFDPPNAEAFF	TGCGCCAGCAGCTTCGACCCCCCGAACGCTGAAGCTTTCTTT
TRBV5-1	-	-	TRBJ2-1	CASSLGTSNEQFF	TGCGCCAGCAGCCTTGGGACCAGCAATGAGCAGTTCTTC
TRBV5-1	-	-	TRBJ2-2	CASSLYQGGAGELFF	TGCGCCAGCAGCTTGTATCAGGGTGGGGCCGGGGAGCTGTTTTTT
TRBV7-6	many	-	TRBJ1-5	CASSRYSNQPQHF	TGTGCCAGCAGCCGATATAGCAATCAGCCCCAGCATTTT
TRBV3-1	once	-	TRBJ2-5	CASSQDAGPLETQYF	TGTGCCAGCAGCCAAGATGCTGGCCCGTTGGAGACCCAGTACTTC
TRBV29-1	many	TRBD1	TRBJ2-7	CSVGQLYEQYF	TGCAGCGTGGGACAGCTCTACGAGCAGTACTTC
TRBV11-2	medium-sized	-	TRBJ1-3	CASSSFGGNTIYF	TGTGCCAGCAGCTCCTTTGGTGGAAACACCATATATTTT
TRBV20-1	-	TRBD2	TRBJ2-1	CSALRDYPYNEQFF	TGCAGTGCGCTCCGGGACTATCCCTACAATGAGCAGTTCTTC
TRBV28	many	TRBD1	TRBJ2-7	CASSSGQVSYEQYF	TGTGCCAGCAGCTCCGGACAGGTTTCGTACGAGCAGTACTTC
TRBV2	many	-	TRBJ2-3	CASSEAGDTQYF	TGTGCCAGCAGTGAAGCGGGGGATACGCAGTATTTT
TRBV12-5	many	-	TRBJ2-1	CASGFGALSYNEQFF	TGTGCTAGTGGTTTCGGAGCGCTCTCCTACAATGAGCAGTTCTTC
TRBV19	many	TRBD2	TRBJ2-3	CASSIDQAGGTDTQYF	TGTGCCAGTAGTATAGATCAAGCGGGAGGCACAGATACGCAGTATTTT
TRBV6-5	-	-	TRBJ2-7	CAIILQGRGEQYF	TGTGCCATCATCTTACAGGGAAGAGGCGAGCAGTACTTC
TRBV12-3/TRBV12-4	medium-sized	TRBD1	TRBJ2-2	CATSDLWGTGGATGELFF	TGTGCCACCAGTGATTTGTGGGGGACAGGGGGCGCCACCGGGGAGCTGTTTTTT
TRBV7-6	many	TRBD2	TRBJ2-3	CASSIAGGKTDTQYF	TGTGCCAGCAGCATAGCGGGAGGGAAGACAGATACGCAGTATTTT
TRBV18	many	TRBD2	TRBJ2-5	CASSATSGEETQYF	TGTGCCAGCTCAGCGACTAGCGGGGAAGAGACCCAGTACTTC
TRBV2	many	-	TRBJ1-4	CASSEVQATNEKLFF	TGTGCCAGCAGTGAAGTCCAGGCAACTAATGAAAAACTGTTTTTT
TRBV5-1	-	TRBD2	TRBJ2-7	CASSPGLNSYEQYF	TGCGCCAGCAGCCCGGGACTAAACTCCTACGAGCAGTACTTC